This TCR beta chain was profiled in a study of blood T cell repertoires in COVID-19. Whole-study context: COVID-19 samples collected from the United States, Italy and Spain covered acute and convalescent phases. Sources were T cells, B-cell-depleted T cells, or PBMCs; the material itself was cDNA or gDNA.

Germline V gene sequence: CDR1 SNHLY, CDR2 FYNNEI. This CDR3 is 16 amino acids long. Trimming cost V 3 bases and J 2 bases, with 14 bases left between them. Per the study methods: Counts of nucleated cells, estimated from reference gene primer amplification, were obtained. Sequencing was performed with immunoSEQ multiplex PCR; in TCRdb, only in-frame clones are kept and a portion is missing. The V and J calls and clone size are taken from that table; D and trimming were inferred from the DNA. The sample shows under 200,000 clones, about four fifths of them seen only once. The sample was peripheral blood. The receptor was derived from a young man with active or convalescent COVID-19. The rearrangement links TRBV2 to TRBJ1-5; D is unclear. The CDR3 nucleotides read TGTGCCAGCAGTGATAGTAAGACGGCGGGCAATCAGCCCCAGCATTTT. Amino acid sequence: CASSDSKTAGNQPQHF. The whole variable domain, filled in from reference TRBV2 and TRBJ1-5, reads EPEVTQTPSHQVTQMGQEVILRCVPISNHLYFYWYRQILGQKVEFLVSFYNNEISEKSEIFDDQFSVERPDGSNFTLKIRSTKLEDSAMYFCASSDSKTAGNQPQHFGDGTRLSIL.